This passage covers 29 T cell receptor beta chains from one sample sequenced in a study of T cells in Graves' hyperthyroidism and ophthalmopathy. Amplification of TCR beta CDR3 regions was performed using RNA transcripts as template. First-round RT-PCR with HTBI primers amplified the TCR CDR3 region. TCRdb reanalysed the multiplex PCR reads using MiXCR and keeps one entry per CDR3 protein. Of around 400,000 distinct CDR3 sequences in the sample, about 25% were seen once. Sequencing input: blood. All receptors come from a man aged 45-60 years with Graves' hyperthyroidism.

This clonotype was recorded many times. The chain recombines TRBV3-1 with TRBJ1-5; D remains ambiguous. CDR1 and CDR2 (germline): LGHDT, YNNKEL (reference sequence). Trimming stripped 3 bases from V and 4 bases from J, with 13 bases between. CDR3 length: 15 residues. The chain's CDR3 is CASSQKRSQNQPQHF. The CDR3 DNA follows: TGTGCCAGCAGCCAGAAGCGCTCTCAAAATCAGCCCCAGCATTTT.

This clonotype showed up many times. V gene TRBV7-3 combines with J gene TRBJ2-3; 14 bases align to TRBD2. Germline V gives CDR1 SGHTA, CDR2 FQGTGA. J was trimmed by 3 bases and V by 5 bases; bases with no gene match: 7. The CDR3 covers 17 residues. CDR3 DNA: TGTGCCAGCAGCCTGGGACTAGCGGGAGTTGGGACAGATACGCAGTATTTT. Amino acids: CASSLGLAGVGTDTQYF.

The chain couples TRBV28 to TRBJ1-6; D might be TRBD1 (6 bases). The germline CDR1 and CDR2 sequences are MDHEN and SYDVKM. V was pared by 2 bases and J by 9 bases, with 8 bases between. The CDR3 runs to 13 residues. In nucleotides, the CDR3 is TGTGCCAGCAGTTTAACGGGGGCTTCACCCCTCCACTTT. The encoded protein is CASSLTGASPLHF.

This clonotype was counted only a few times. V usage is TRBV18 and J usage is TRBJ2-3; D is perhaps TRBD1 (6 bases). Trimming left V 2 bases short and J 2 bases short, with 17 bases between. Germline V gene data show CDR1 as KGHSH and CDR2 as LQKENI. This CDR3 region has 17 residues. The DNA of the CDR3 is TGTGCCAGCTCACCATTAAGGGAGTGGGGACACACAGATACGCAGTATTTT. This translates into CASSPLREWGHTDTQYF.

This clonotype appeared a few times. The chain employs TRBV9 and TRBJ2-1; 7 bases match TRBD1. V dropped 5 bases and J dropped 3; count of bases not matched to a gene: 8. CDR3 length: 15 amino acids. Germline V CDR1 and CDR2: SGDLS, YYNGEE. CDR3: CASSASGTVYNEQFF. As DNA, the CDR3 is TGTGCCAGCAGTGCCTCCGGGACAGTCTACAATGAGCAGTTCTTC.

The chain combines TRBV20-1 with TRBJ2-5; D is perhaps TRBD2 (5 bases). V gave up 6 bases and J gave up 2 bases, with 13 bases separating them. The V gene's germline CDR1 is DFQATT and CDR2 SNEGSKA (reference sequence). The CDR3 extends over 13 amino acids. The CDR3 sequence is CSAMLRDQETQYF. CDR3 in DNA: TGCAGTGCCATGCTTCGGGATCAAGAGACCCAGTACTTC.

This clonotype appeared a few times. This chain connects TRBV6-1 to TRBJ1-5; weak D call: TRBD1 (6 bases). Looked up from germline, CDR1 is MNHNS and CDR2 is SASEGT. V gave up 7 bases and J gave up 5 bases, with 9 bases separating them. This CDR3 is 12 amino acids long. CDR3 amino acids: CASKAGDQPQHF. DNA for the CDR3: TGTGCCAGCAAGGCAGGGGATCAGCCCCAGCATTTT.

This clonotype was counted only a few times. The rearrangement joins TRBV19 to TRBJ2-7; D is possibly TRBD1 (6 bases). V lost 5 bases and J lost 0, with 14 bases in between. This CDR3 spans 15 amino acids. Germline values: CDR1 LNHDA, CDR2 SQIVND (reference sequence). Here the CDR3 DNA reads TGTGCCAGTAGTGCCCGACAGGCGTACTCCTACGAGCAGTACTTC. It yields the protein CASSARQAYSYEQYF. Based on the CDR3 plus reference TRBV19 and TRBJ2-7, the full variable domain is DGGITQSPKYLFRKEGQNVTLSCEQNLNHDAMYWYRQDPGQGLRLIYYSQIVNDFQKGDIAEGYSVSREKKESFPLTVTSAQKNPTAFYLCASSARQAYSYEQYFGPGTRLTVT.

V is TRBV5-4 and J is TRBJ2-1; maybe TRBD2 (6 bases). This CDR3 has 14 amino acids. The V end was cut by 4 bases, the J end by 4 bases, with 12 bases between. Germline V gene data show CDR1 as SGHNT and CDR2 as YYREEE (reference sequence). The CDR3 here is CASSEGGGYNEQFF. In DNA, the CDR3 is TGTGCCAGCAGCGAGGGAGGAGGGTACAATGAGCAGTTCTTC. Variable domain in full (rest from reference TRBV5-4 and TRBJ2-1): ETGVTQSPTHLIKTRGQQVTLRCSSQSGHNTVSWYQQALGQGPQFIFQYYREEENGRGNFPPRFSGLQFPNYSSELNVNALELDDSALYLCASSEGGGYNEQFFGPGTRLTVL.

The CDR3 is CASSLVGGSRYEQYF. CDR3 coding DNA: TGCGCCAGCAGCTTGGTGGGCGGGAGTAGGTACGAGCAGTACTTC. The chain combines TRBV5-1 with TRBJ2-7, with 7 bases fitting TRBD2. Per the germline V gene, CDR1 is SGHRS and CDR2 is YFSETQ. V lost 0 bases and J lost 4; bases outside the gene matches: 7. The CDR3 sequence is 15 residues long.

A few counts support this clonotype. The chain joins TRBV7-2 to TRBJ1-5; 7 positions agree with TRBD1. After removal of 9 bases from V and 1 base from J, the junction contained 18 bases not matched to a gene. The CDR3 runs to 18 residues. The germline V gene has CDR1 SGHTA and CDR2 FQGNSA. CDR3 nucleotides: TGTGCCAGTAATCCAGGGACAGAATCGTCAGTGAGCAATCAGCCCCAGCATTTT. It encodes CASNPGTESSVSNQPQHF.

This clonotype is a singleton in its sample. Its ends do not fully match the called genes, so a read error is possible. The chain uses TRBV2 and TRBJ1-2; no reliable D call. The CDR3 is 15 amino acids. Germline V gene data show CDR1 as SNHLY and CDR2 as FYNNEI. CDR3 sequence: CASSPPRARGSGYTF. In DNA, the CDR3 is TGCGCCAGCAGTCCCCCCCGCGCACGAGGGTCTGGCTACACCTTC.

This rearrangement joins TRBV6-4 to TRBJ1-5, with a weak D call TRBD1 (6 bases). Trimming shortened V by 6 bases and J by 0 bases, and 12 bases separated the two germline ends. The CDR3 runs to 15 residues. The V gene's germline CDR1 is MRHNA and CDR2 SNTAGT. CDR3 sequence (DNA): TGTGCCAGCAGACGGACAGAAGATAGCAATCAGCCCCAGCATTTT. Its protein is CASRRTEDSNQPQHF.

This clonotype was detected a few times. The V and J genes are TRBV5-1 and TRBJ2-3; 15 positions agree with TRBD2. This CDR3 has 18 amino acids. J was trimmed by 1 base and V by 4 bases; bases with no gene match: 7. Per the germline V gene, CDR1 is SGHRS and CDR2 is YFSETQ. This chain's CDR3 is CASSEPGLAGGGTDTQYF. The CDR3, as DNA: TGCGCCAGCAGCGAACCGGGACTAGCGGGAGGAGGCACAGATACGCAGTATTTT.

This chain joins TRBV19 and TRBJ1-5; 7 nucleotides match TRBD1. The CDR3 has 16 amino acids. Germline V CDR1 and CDR2: LNHDA, SQIVND (reference sequence). J gave up 2 bases and V 3 bases, and 7 bases lay outside the gene matches. The CDR3 sequence is CASSMDQGVGNQPQHF. The CDR3 coding sequence is TGTGCCAGTAGTATGGATCAGGGGGTAGGCAATCAGCCCCAGCATTTT. Together with reference TRBV19 and TRBJ1-5, the CDR3 gives the full variable domain: DGGITQSPKYLFRKEGQNVTLSCEQNLNHDAMYWYRQDPGQGLRLIYYSQIVNDFQKGDIAEGYSVSREKKESFPLTVTSAQKNPTAFYLCASSMDQGVGNQPQHFGDGTRLSIL.

This clonotype was seen at least ten times. The gene calls are TRBV6-5 and TRBJ1-1; weak D call: TRBD1 (5 bases). V was clipped by 8 bases and J by 3 bases, with 19 bases between them. CDR3 length: 15 amino acids. Germline CDR1 reads MNHEY; CDR2 reads SVGAGI. The CDR3 here is CASPPGHGGYTEAFF. In nucleotides, the CDR3 is TGTGCCAGCCCTCCTGGACACGGTGGGTACACTGAAGCTTTCTTT.

The rearrangement uses TRBV20-1 and TRBJ1-2; 10 nucleotides agree with TRBD1. This CDR3 is 15 amino acids long. The germline CDR1 and CDR2 sequences are DFQATT and SNEGSKA (reference sequence). After removal of 5 bases from V and 5 bases from J, the junction contained 11 bases not matched to a gene. The CDR3 region has the DNA TGCAGTGCTTATATAGTCGACAGGGGGCTTTATGGCTACACCTTC. As protein: CSAYIVDRGLYGYTF.

CDR3 nucleotide sequence: TGCAGCGTTGCGTCGGCAGCCTATGGCTACACCTTC. Translated, it gives CSVASAAYGYTF. The rearrangement links TRBV29-1 to TRBJ1-2; no definite D call. Trimming took off 4 bases at V and 4 bases at J, with 10 bases between the two ends. The CDR3 length is 12 residues. Germline CDR1 reads SQVTM; CDR2 reads ANQGSEA.

This clonotype was seen a few times. The gene calls are TRBV12-3 or TRBV12-4 and TRBJ1-1; D remains ambiguous. The germline V and J ends were trimmed by 2 bases and 6 bases, with 7 bases remaining between them. The CDR3 has 12 amino acids. CDR3 sequence reads: CASSLPFSEAFF. The CDR3 nucleotides are TGTGCCAGCAGTTTACCCTTTTCTGAAGCTTTCTTT.

In its sample, this clonotype was seen many times. V and J are TRBV20-1 and TRBJ2-5, with D hard to call. Between the trimmed V and J ends, which lost 3 bases and 4 bases, there was a span of 12 bases. The CDR3 runs to 13 residues. Germline-derived CDR1 and CDR2 are DFQATT and SNEGSKA (reference sequence). The DNA of the CDR3 is TGCAGTGCTAGCTCTGGTTTTGGAGAGACCCAGTACTTC. Translating it yields CSASSGFGETQYF.

The V call is TRBV10-3, the J call TRBJ2-3; D remains unclear. CDR3 length equals 13 residues. Trimming cost V 9 bases and J 0 bases, with 10 bases left between them. The germline CDR1 and CDR2 sequences are ENHRY and SYGVKD. In DNA form, the CDR3 reads TGTGCCATTTCAACTACCAGCACAGATACGCAGTATTTT. Translation: CAISTTSTDTQYF.

The chain uses TRBV18 and TRBJ2-1; maybe TRBD2 (6 bases). Germline V gene sequence: CDR1 KGHSH, CDR2 LQKENI. CDR3 length: 15 residues. V was trimmed by 7 bases and J by 9 bases, leaving 22 bases between them. CDR3 sequence (DNA): TGTGCCAGCTTAAGGGAGGCCCCAGGTCGTGGTGAGCAGTTCTTC. Amino acids: CASLREAPGRGEQFF.

This clonotype appeared a few times. The rearrangement links TRBV5-4 to TRBJ2-3; D assignment may be TRBD1 or TRBD2 (6 bases each). V lost 2 bases and J 5 bases, leaving 15 bases between the germline ends. Germline V gene data show CDR1 as SGHNT and CDR2 as YYREEE (reference sequence). CDR3 length: 15 residues. The CDR3 nucleotides are TGTGCCAGCAGCTTCGGGACAAAGGAGGGAGATACGCAGTATTTT. It translates to CASSFGTKEGDTQYF.

At least ten counts were recorded for this clonotype. The genes are TRBV12-3 or TRBV12-4 and TRBJ2-4, with D possibly matching TRBD2 (6 bases). The CDR3 consists of 16 residues. Deletions cut 7 bases from V and 1 base from J, with 17 bases between. This CDR3 reads CASTPLLEGAKNIQYF. CDR3 DNA sequence: TGTGCCAGCACCCCCCTTTTGGAGGGGGCCAAAAACATTCAGTACTTC.

This clonotype was observed a few times. The chain has TRBV12-3 or TRBV12-4 and TRBJ1-2, with a weak D call TRBD1 (6 bases). Trimming pared 5 bases from V and 5 bases from J, leaving 9 bases between. This CDR3 is built from 12 residues. CDR3 bases: TGTGCCAGCAGTCGGACAGCTTATGGCTACACCTTC. Translating gives CASSRTAYGYTF.

CDR3 DNA sequence: TGTGCCAGCAAAGAACCTGGAGATACGCAGTATTTT. The encoded protein is CASKEPGDTQYF. The V gene is TRBV9, the J gene TRBJ2-3; D not resolved. The V end lost 6 bases, the J end lost 5 bases, and 10 bases lay between the germline ends. Germline CDR1 SGDLS, CDR2 YYNGEE. This CDR3 contains 12 residues. Filled out from reference TRBV9 and TRBJ2-3, the complete variable domain reads DSGVTQTPKHLITATGQRVTLRCSPRSGDLSVYWYQQSLDQGLQFLIQYYNGEERAKGNILERFSAQQFPDLHSELNLSSLELGDSALYFCASKEPGDTQYFGPGTRLTVL.

This clonotype has a count of ten or more. The rearrangement joins TRBV2 to TRBJ1-2; D possibly corresponds to TRBD1 (6 bases). Per germline, CDR1 SNHLY and CDR2 FYNNEI. This CDR3 has 13 residues. Trimming shortened V by 1 base and J by 3 bases, and 6 bases separated the two germline ends. DNA of the CDR3: TGTGCCAGCAGTGAAGGGACAGACTATGGCTACACCTTC. It codes for CASSEGTDYGYTF.

The rearrangement links TRBV6-1 to TRBJ1-1, with TRBD1 identical over 11 bases. This CDR3 contains 15 residues. From germline, CDR1 is MNHNS and CDR2 SASEGT. The V segment lost 5 bases and the J segment 0 bases; nucleotides outside the gene matches: 2. The CDR3 protein is CASSRDRGMNTEAFF. In nucleotides, the CDR3 is TGTGCCAGCAGTCGGGACAGGGGGATGAACACTGAAGCTTTCTTT.

The rearrangement joins TRBV9 to TRBJ2-5; 7 bases match TRBD2. The CDR3 spans 15 residues. The germline CDR1 and CDR2 sequences are SGDLS and YYNGEE. The V gene end was trimmed by 4 bases and the J gene end by 1 base; junction bases not matched to a gene: 7. The DNA for the CDR3 is TGTGCCAGCAGCCCCTGGGGAGGGACCCAAGAGACCCAGTACTTC. Translating gives CASSPWGGTQETQYF.